The rows below give T cell receptor beta chains drawn from one sample of a study of blood T cells in healthy people across ages. TCRdb used MiXCR to reprocess the 5' RACE reads, holding one entry per CDR3 protein. The sample holds 1.5 million to 2 million distinct CDR3 sequences, around half seen once. The sequenced material came from blood. The source of these receptors is a middle-aged woman in good health. CDR3s include the opening cysteine and the closing phenylalanine or tryptophan. Each record gives: CDR3 DNA, CDR3 protein, clone size, V gene, D gene, J gene. The D gene is left open where the match is weak. The size entry is marked missing in some rows and otherwise reads once, few, many or a size class.

TGTGCCAGCAGCTTAGAGTCAGGCGACTACCAAGAGACCCAGTACTTC | CASSLESGDYQETQYF | few | TRBV7-8 | . | TRBJ2-5
TGCAGTGCCCGAGGAGGGACGATCTATGGCTACACCTTC | CSARGGTIYGYTF | few | TRBV20-1 | . | TRBJ1-2
TGCAGTGCTAGGGAGGGCCGCGAGGCAGATACGCAGTATTTT | CSAREGREADTQYF | . | TRBV20-1 | . | TRBJ2-3
TGTGCCAGCATCTTAGGGAAGGGCGAGCAGTACTTC | CASILGKGEQYF | . | TRBV7-9 | . | TRBJ2-7
TGTGCCAGCAGCGTAGGCTCCGGGACAGAGCAGTACTTC | CASSVGSGTEQYF | few | TRBV9 | . | TRBJ2-7
TGTGCCAGCAGCCGGACTAGCGGGGGGGCGGTTGAGCAGTCCTTC | CASSRTSGGAVEQSF | . | TRBV12-3/TRBV12-4 | TRBD2 | TRBJ2-1
TGTGCCAGCAGCCCAGCGGGGGGGCGGGGAAACCTCTACGAGCAGTACTTC | CASSPAGGRGNLYEQYF | many | TRBV7-2 | TRBD2 | TRBJ2-7
TGCAGCGTTGGAGAAACAGGGGGCTGGGGGATGAATGAGCAGTTCTTC | CSVGETGGWGMNEQFF | . | TRBV29-1 | TRBD1 | TRBJ2-1
TGTGCCAGCAGCTTAGTGCGACTAGCGGAAGAGACCCAGTACTTC | CASSLVRLAEETQYF | few | TRBV7-2 | TRBD2 | TRBJ2-5
TGCGCCAGCAGCTTGGGATTGACAGGCCAAGAGACCCAGTACTTC | CASSLGLTGQETQYF | few | TRBV5-1 | . | TRBJ2-5
TGTGCCAGCAGCGGGGGCAGGTTACCCTACGAGCAGTACTTC | CASSGGRLPYEQYF | . | TRBV5-6 | . | TRBJ2-7
TGCGCCAGCAGCCAACGCACGGGACAGGGTGGGTCACCCCTCCACTTT | CASSQRTGQGGSPLHF | . | TRBV4-3 | TRBD1 | TRBJ1-6
TGTGCCAGCAGTGAAACTAGCTTGATCAATCAGCCCCAGCATTTT | CASSETSLINQPQHF | . | TRBV6-1 | . | TRBJ1-5
TGCGCCAGCAGCTTGGAGGACAGGGAAGAAGAGACCCAGTACTTC | CASSLEDREEETQYF | many | TRBV5-1 | TRBD1 | TRBJ2-5
TGCGCCAGCAGTGAGTCCACGGCGACTTACGAGCAGTACTTC | CASSESTATYEQYF | few | TRBV10-1 | . | TRBJ2-7
TGCAGTGCTGAAATAGCCATAGGAGGGACCCAGTACTTC | CSAEIAIGGTQYF | . | TRBV20-1 | . | TRBJ2-5
TGCAGTGCTAGGACAGGGTCGCGAAACATTCAGTACTTC | CSARTGSRNIQYF | few | TRBV20-1 | TRBD1 | TRBJ2-4
TGTGCCACCCGGACGGATACCTACGAGCAGTACTTC | CATRTDTYEQYF | few | TRBV2 | . | TRBJ2-7
TGCGCCAGCAGCCAAGACAGGGGGCTCGGGGCCAACGTCCTGACTTTC | CASSQDRGLGANVLTF | few | TRBV4-1 | TRBD1 | TRBJ2-6
TGTGCCAGCAGCCGACCCGGGGGGCCTGGCTACAATGAGCAGTTCTTC | CASSRPGGPGYNEQFF | . | TRBV7-2 | . | TRBJ2-1
TGTGCCAGCAGTCACAGGGCAGGCACAGATACGCAGTATTTT | CASSHRAGTDTQYF | . | TRBV6-5 | . | TRBJ2-3
TGCAGTGTTCGCAGAGGGTGGGGCTACACCTTC | CSVRRGWGYTF | . | TRBV20-1 | . | TRBJ1-2
TGTGCCAGCAGCTTGGGCGTGATAGGCTCCTACGAGCAGTACTTC | CASSLGVIGSYEQYF | once | TRBV5-4 | . | TRBJ2-7
TGTGCCAGCAGCACCCAGGGACAGGGGGCGGGAGATACGCAGTATTTT | CASSTQGQGAGDTQYF | . | TRBV11-3 | TRBD1 | TRBJ2-3
TGTGCCAGCAGCTCTCTGTCATACTCCTATAATGAGCAGTTCTTC | CASSSLSYSYNEQFF | . | TRBV7-3 | . | TRBJ2-1
TGTGCCAGCGGAGGGGGGCGTGCCAAGAACATTCAGTACTTC | CASGGGRAKNIQYF | . | TRBV6-5 | . | TRBJ2-4
TGTGCCAGCAGTGGTGGAACAGGTGATAGGGGTTCTGGGGCCGACGTCCTGACTTTC | CASSGGTGDRGSGADVLTF | . | TRBV12-3/TRBV12-4 | . | TRBJ2-6
TGTGCCAGCAGTTTCAGTGCGCCCCAAGGCAATCAGCCCCAGCATTTT | CASSFSAPQGNQPQHF | . | TRBV27 | . | TRBJ1-5
TGCAGTGCTCCCGACCCAACTAGCGGGGGTGACCCGTTCTTC | CSAPDPTSGGDPFF | few | TRBV20-1 | TRBD2 | TRBJ2-1
TGCGCCAGCAGCCAAGATGGGCGGGGAACCCCAGATACGCAGTATTTT | CASSQDGRGTPDTQYF | . | TRBV4-1 | . | TRBJ2-3
TGTGCCAGCAAGGCCATTGACAGGGGCAATCAGCCCCAGCATTTT | CASKAIDRGNQPQHF | . | TRBV6-1 | TRBD1 | TRBJ1-5
TGCAGTGCTAGGTTCCGCGGGAACTATGGCTACACCTTC | CSARFRGNYGYTF | few | TRBV20-1 | . | TRBJ1-2
TGCCTTGCTTGGCGGGGGGGCACCGGGGAGCTGTTTTTT | CLAWRGGTGELFF | . | TRBV20-1 | TRBD2 | TRBJ2-2
TGTGCCAGCAGTTCCGAGGCGCTCCTAGCCAAAAACATTCAGTACTTC | CASSSEALLAKNIQYF | once | TRBV27 | . | TRBJ2-4
TGTGCCAGCAGCCAAGCAGGAGGGATTGACGAGCAGTACTTC | CASSQAGGIDEQYF | . | TRBV2 | . | TRBJ2-7
TGTGCCAGCAGTTACGTCAAAGGGGGGGGCTACACCTTC | CASSYVKGGGYTF | . | TRBV6-5 | . | TRBJ1-2
TGTGCCAGCAGCCAAGGACTACAGAGAGAGACCCAGTACTTC | CASSQGLQRETQYF | . | TRBV27 | . | TRBJ2-5
TGTGCCAGTACCCGGGACAGGGGGCGATACGAGCAGTACTTC | CASTRDRGRYEQYF | few | TRBV2 | TRBD1 | TRBJ2-7
TGTGCCAGCAGCTCCTCCGGACTAGCGGGGGGCATTGGCACAGATACGCAGTATTTT | CASSSSGLAGGIGTDTQYF | few | TRBV28 | TRBD2 | TRBJ2-3
TGCGCCAGCAGCTCTCAAGCGGGGGGGCAAGATACGCAGTATTTT | CASSSQAGGQDTQYF | . | TRBV5-1 | TRBD2 | TRBJ2-3
TGCAGTGCCTCGACACAGCGGGGGGCGCCGCTTCGTAATGAGCAGTACTTC | CSASTQRGAPLRNEQYF | . | TRBV20-1 | TRBD2 | TRBJ2-5
TGTGCCCGACAAAAGAGGACGTCCTACGAGCAGTACTTC | CARQKRTSYEQYF | . | TRBV9 | . | TRBJ2-7
TGCGCCAGCAGCTTTGGAGGACTAGCGGGGGCTGGAGCGCAGTACTTC | CASSFGGLAGAGAQYF | . | TRBV5-1 | TRBD2 | TRBJ2-5
TGCGCCAGCAGCCCCGCCCTAGCGGGGGGAGCAGATACGCAGTATTTT | CASSPALAGGADTQYF | few | TRBV4-3 | TRBD2 | TRBJ2-3
TGCGCCAGCAGCCGAGCGGGGTTCGGCAATGAGCAGTTCTTC | CASSRAGFGNEQFF | . | TRBV5-1 | TRBD2 | TRBJ2-1
TGTGCCATCAGTGACCAGGGGGTTGACGGGGAGCTGTTTTTT | CAISDQGVDGELFF | . | TRBV10-3 | TRBD1 | TRBJ2-2
TGTGCCAGCAGTTACTCGTCAGGGGAGAGCTCCTACGAGCAGTACTTC | CASSYSSGESSYEQYF | . | TRBV6-5 | . | TRBJ2-7
TGCGCCAGCAGCTTCCAGAGAGGATACGAGCAGTACTTC | CASSFQRGYEQYF | . | TRBV5-1 | . | TRBJ2-7
TGTGCCAGCAGCGACGGTCCGGGCAGCGGCAATCAGCCCCAGCATTTT | CASSDGPGSGNQPQHF | . | TRBV5-6 | . | TRBJ1-5
TGCGCCAGCAGCTTGGTTGGGGGGCCCGTGATGAACACTGAAGCTTTCTTT | CASSLVGGPVMNTEAFF | . | TRBV5-1 | . | TRBJ1-1
TGTGCCATAACTAGCTCTGGGAACAATGAGCAGTACTTC | CAITSSGNNEQYF | . | TRBV10-3 | . | TRBJ2-4
TGTGCCAGCAGTAGGGGGCTTAGCTCTGGGGCCAACGTCCTGACTTTC | CASSRGLSSGANVLTF | . | TRBV28 | TRBD1 | TRBJ2-6
TGTGCCAGCAGCGAGTGGTCGAGAGTCTCCTACAATGAGCAGTACTTC | CASSEWSRVSYNEQYF | . | TRBV7-9 | . | TRBJ2-7
TGCGCCAGCAGCGGGAGCCCCTATGGCTACACCTTC | CASSGSPYGYTF | few | TRBV4-1 | . | TRBJ1-2
TGTGCCACCAGCGCCTTGGGGGCAGGTACTGAAGCTTTCTTT | CATSALGAGTEAFF | . | TRBV15 | . | TRBJ1-1
TGCAGCGTCCGACTGGACCAAGAGACCCAGTACTTC | CSVRLDQETQYF | . | TRBV29-1 | . | TRBJ2-5
TGTGCCAGCAGACCCATGGCGGGGGTGTACAATGAGCAGTTCTTC | CASRPMAGVYNEQFF | . | TRBV6-5 | TRBD2 | TRBJ2-1
TGTGCCAGCAGTCCATGGGGCTACACAGATACGCAGTATTTT | CASSPWGYTDTQYF | . | TRBV27 | . | TRBJ2-3
TGCGCCAGCAGCTTGATCGGACGGAGGAATGGCTACACCTTC | CASSLIGRRNGYTF | . | TRBV5-1 | . | TRBJ1-2
TGTGCCAGCAGTTACGCAGGACAGGGTAAGGCTTTCTTT | CASSYAGQGKAFF | . | TRBV6-5 | TRBD1 | TRBJ1-1